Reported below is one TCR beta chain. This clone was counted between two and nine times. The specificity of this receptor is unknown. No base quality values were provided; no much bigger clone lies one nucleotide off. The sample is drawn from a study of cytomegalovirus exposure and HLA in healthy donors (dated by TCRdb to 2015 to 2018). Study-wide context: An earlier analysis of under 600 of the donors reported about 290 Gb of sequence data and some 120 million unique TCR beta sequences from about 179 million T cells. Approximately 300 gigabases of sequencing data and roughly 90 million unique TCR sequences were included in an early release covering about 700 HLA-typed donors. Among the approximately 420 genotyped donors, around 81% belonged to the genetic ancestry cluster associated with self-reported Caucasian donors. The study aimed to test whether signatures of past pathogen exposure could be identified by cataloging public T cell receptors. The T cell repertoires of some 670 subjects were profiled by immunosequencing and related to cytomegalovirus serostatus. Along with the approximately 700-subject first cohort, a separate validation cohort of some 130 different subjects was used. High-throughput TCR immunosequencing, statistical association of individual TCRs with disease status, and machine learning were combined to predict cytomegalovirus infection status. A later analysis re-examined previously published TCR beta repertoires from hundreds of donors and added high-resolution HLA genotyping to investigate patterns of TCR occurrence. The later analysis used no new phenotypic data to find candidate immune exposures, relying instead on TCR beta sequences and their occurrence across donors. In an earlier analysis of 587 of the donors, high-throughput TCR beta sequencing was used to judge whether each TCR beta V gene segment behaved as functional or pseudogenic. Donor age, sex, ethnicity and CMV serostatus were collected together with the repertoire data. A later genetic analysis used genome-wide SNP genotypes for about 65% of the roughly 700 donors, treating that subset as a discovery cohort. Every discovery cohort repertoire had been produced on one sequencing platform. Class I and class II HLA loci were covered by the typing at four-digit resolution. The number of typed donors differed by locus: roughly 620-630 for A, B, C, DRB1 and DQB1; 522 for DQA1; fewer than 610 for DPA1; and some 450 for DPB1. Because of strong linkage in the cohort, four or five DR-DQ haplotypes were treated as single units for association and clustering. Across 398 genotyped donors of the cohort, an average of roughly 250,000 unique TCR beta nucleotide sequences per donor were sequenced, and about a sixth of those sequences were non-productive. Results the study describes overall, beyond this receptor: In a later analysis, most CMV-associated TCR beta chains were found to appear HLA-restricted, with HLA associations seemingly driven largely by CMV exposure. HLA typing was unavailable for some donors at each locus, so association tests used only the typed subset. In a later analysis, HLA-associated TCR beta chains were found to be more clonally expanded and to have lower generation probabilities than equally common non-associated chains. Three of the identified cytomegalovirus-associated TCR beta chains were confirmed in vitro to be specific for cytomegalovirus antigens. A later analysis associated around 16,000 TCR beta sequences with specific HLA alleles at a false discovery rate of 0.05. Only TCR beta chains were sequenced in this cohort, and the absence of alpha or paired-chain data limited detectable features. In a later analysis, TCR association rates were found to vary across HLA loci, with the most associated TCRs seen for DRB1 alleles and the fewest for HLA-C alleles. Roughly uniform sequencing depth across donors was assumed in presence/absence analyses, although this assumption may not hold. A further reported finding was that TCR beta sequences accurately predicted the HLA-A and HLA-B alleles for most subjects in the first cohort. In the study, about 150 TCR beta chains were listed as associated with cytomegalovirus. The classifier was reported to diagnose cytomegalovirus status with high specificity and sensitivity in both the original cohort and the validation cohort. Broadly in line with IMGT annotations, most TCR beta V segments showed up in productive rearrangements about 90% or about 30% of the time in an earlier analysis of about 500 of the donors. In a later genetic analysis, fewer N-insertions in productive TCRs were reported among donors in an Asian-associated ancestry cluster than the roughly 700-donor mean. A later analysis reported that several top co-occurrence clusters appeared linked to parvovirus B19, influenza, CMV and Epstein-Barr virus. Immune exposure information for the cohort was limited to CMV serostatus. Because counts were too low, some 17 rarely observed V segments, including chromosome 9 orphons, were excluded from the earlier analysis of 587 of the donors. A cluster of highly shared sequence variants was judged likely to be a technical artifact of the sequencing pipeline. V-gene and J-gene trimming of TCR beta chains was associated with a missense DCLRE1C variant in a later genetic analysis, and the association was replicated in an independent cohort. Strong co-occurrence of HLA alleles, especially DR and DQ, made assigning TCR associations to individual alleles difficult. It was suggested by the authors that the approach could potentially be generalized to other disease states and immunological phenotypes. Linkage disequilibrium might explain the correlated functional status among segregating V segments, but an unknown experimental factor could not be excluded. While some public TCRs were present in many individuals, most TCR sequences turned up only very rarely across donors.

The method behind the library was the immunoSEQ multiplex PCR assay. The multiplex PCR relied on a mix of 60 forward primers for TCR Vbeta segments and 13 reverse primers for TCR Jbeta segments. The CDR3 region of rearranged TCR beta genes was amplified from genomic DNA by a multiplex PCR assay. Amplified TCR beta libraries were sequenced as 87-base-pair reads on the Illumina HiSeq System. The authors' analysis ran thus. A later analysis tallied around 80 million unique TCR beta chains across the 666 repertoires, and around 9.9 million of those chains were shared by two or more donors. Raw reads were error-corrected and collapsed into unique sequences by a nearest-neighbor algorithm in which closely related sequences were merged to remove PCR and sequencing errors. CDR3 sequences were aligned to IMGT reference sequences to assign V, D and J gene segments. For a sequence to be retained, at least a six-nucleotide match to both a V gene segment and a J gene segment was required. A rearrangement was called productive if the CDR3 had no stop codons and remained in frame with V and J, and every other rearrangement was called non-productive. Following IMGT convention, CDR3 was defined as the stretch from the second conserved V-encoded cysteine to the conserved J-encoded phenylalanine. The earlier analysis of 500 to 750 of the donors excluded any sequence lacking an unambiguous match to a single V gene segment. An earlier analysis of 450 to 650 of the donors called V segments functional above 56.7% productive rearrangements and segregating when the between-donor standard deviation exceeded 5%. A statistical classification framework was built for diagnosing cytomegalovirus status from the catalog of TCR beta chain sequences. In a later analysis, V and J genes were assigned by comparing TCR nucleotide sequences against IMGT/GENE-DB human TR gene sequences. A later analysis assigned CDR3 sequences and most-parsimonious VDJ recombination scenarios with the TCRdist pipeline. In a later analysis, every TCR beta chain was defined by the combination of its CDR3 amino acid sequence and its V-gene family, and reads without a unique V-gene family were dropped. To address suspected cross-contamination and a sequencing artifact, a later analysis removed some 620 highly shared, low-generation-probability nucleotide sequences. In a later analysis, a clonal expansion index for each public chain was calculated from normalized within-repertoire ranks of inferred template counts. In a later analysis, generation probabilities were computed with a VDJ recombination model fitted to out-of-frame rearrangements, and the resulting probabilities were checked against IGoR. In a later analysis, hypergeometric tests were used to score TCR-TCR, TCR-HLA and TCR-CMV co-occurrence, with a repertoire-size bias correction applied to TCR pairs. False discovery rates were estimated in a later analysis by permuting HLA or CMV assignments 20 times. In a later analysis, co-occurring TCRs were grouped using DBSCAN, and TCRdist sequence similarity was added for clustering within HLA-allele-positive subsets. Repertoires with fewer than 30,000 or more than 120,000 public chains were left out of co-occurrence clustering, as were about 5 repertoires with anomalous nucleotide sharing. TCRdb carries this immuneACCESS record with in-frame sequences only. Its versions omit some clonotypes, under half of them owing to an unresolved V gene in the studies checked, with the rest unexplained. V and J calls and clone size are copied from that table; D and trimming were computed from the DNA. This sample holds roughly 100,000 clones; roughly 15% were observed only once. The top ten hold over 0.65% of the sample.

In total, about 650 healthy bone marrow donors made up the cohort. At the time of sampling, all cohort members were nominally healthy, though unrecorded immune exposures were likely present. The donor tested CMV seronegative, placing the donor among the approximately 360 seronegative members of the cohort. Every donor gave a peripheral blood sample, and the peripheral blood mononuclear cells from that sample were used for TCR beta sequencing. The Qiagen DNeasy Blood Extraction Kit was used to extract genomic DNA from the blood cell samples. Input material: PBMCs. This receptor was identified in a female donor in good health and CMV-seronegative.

The DNA sequence follows: TGTGCCAGTAGTATGGTGACAGGAAGCACAGATACGCAGTATTTT. Its protein is CASSMVTGSTDTQYF. The chain employs TRBV19 and TRBJ2-3; the D segment could be TRBD1, given 6 matching bases. For CDR1 and CDR2, the germline V gene (reference sequence) lists LNHDA and SQIVND. V is clipped by 3 bases and J by 0 bases, and the sequence between their germline boundaries is 10 bases long. The CDR3 covers 15 residues, taking in both the cysteine and the phenylalanine. Only the CDR3 DNA stays, 45 bases, in frame from base 1.